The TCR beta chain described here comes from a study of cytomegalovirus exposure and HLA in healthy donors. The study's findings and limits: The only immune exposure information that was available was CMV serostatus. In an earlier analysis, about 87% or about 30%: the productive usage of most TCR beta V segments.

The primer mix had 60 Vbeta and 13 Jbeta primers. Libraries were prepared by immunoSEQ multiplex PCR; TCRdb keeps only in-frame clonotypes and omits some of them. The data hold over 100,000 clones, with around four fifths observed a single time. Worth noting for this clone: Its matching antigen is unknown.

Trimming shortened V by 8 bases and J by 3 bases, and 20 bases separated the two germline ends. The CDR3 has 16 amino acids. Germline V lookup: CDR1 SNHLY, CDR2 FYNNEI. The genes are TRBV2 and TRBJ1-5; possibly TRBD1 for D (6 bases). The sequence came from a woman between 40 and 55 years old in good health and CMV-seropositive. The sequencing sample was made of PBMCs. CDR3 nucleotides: TGTGCCAGCTCAAACTCGAAGGGGGGGCACAATCAGCCCCAGCATTTT. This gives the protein CASSNSKGGHNQPQHF.